The 18 T cell receptor beta chains below all came from one sample that was sequenced in a study. From the RT-PCR reads, TCRdb called clonotypes with MiXCR, one entry per CDR3 protein. The table has about 680,000 distinct CDR3 sequences, approximately 15% seen once. Sequencing was done on a sample of memory CD4+ T cells from blood. The receptors derive from a female donor in good health, serving as a healthy control.

This clonotype was seen ten or more times. The chain combines TRBV5-1 with TRBJ1-1; the D gene is possibly TRBD1 (5 bases). Per the germline V gene, CDR1 is SGHRS and CDR2 is YFSETQ. The CDR3 loop spans 14 amino acids. Trimming stripped 0 bases from V and 4 bases from J, with 10 bases between. The DNA for the CDR3 is TGCGCCAGCAGCTTGGCCCTCCAGGGCACTGAAGCTTTCTTT. It is translated as CASSLALQGTEAFF.

The table lists this clonotype with many counts. V is TRBV7-2 and J is TRBJ2-3, with D perhaps TRBD1 (5 bases). Per the germline V gene, CDR1 is SGHTA and CDR2 is FQGNSA. This CDR3 contains 15 residues. V lost 4 bases and J 5 bases, leaving 16 bases between the germline ends. CDR3 nucleotide sequence: TGTGCCAGCAGCTCCGGTCGGTTAGGACAAGATACGCAGTATTTT. The encoded protein is CASSSGRLGQDTQYF.

There are many counts of this clonotype. The chain has TRBV12-3 or TRBV12-4 and TRBJ1-5; tentative D call: TRBD1 (5 bases). This CDR3 is 13 amino acids long. The V gene lost 7 bases and the J gene lost 5 bases, with 12 bases spanning the gap. CDR3 protein: CASTLGGYQPQHF. CDR3 DNA sequence: TGTGCCAGCACTTTGGGGGGATATCAGCCCCAGCATTTT.

This clonotype was seen only a few times. J is TRBJ2-1 and V is TRBV20-1, with D possibly being TRBD2 (5 bases). Trimming shortened V by 0 bases and J by 2 bases, and 11 bases separated the two germline ends. CDR3 length: 15 residues. Germline V gene sequence: CDR1 DFQATT, CDR2 SNEGSKA (reference sequence). The CDR3 nucleotides are TGCAGTGCTAGAGACCCCGGGGAAACCTACAATGAGCAGTTCTTC. Translated, it gives CSARDPGETYNEQFF.

This clonotype was counted at least ten times. The chain couples TRBV27 to TRBJ2-7; 9 bases map to TRBD1. This CDR3 contains 14 residues. J lost 3 bases, V lost 5 bases, and 5 bases had no gene match. Germline V gives CDR1 MNHEY, CDR2 SMNVEV (reference sequence). CDR3 protein: CASSPTGGGYEQYF. CDR3 nucleotides: TGTGCCAGCAGTCCAACAGGGGGCGGCTACGAGCAGTACTTC.

This chain joins TRBV6-5 and TRBJ2-1, with 9 bases matching TRBD2. The J segment lost 9 bases and the V segment lost 6 bases, leaving 12 bases of the junction unmatched. Germline CDR1 reads MNHEY; CDR2 reads SVGAGI. The CDR3 has 15 amino acids. The CDR3 loop reads CASSPPGREGGEQFF. CDR3 sequence (DNA): TGTGCCAGCAGCCCCCCGGGGCGGGAGGGTGGTGAGCAGTTCTTC.

This clonotype was counted at least ten times. V and J are TRBV27 and TRBJ2-1; 12 positions agree with TRBD2. Germline values: CDR1 MNHEY, CDR2 SMNVEV (reference sequence). The CDR3 has 13 amino acids. With V trimmed by 6 bases and J by 15 bases, 9 bases remained unmatched. The DNA of the CDR3 is TGTGCCAGCAGCCAAACGACTAGCGGGAGCCGGTTCTTC. Translated: CASSQTTSGSRFF.

CDR3 DNA sequence: TGCAGTGCGCGGGCGGGAGCCTACTCCTACAATGAGCAGTTCTTC. It translates to CSARAGAYSYNEQFF. J is TRBJ2-1 and V is TRBV20-1; 7 positions match TRBD2. The junction had 8 bases not matched to a gene; V was cut back by 6 bases and J by 0 bases. This CDR3 has 15 residues. Germline assignment: CDR1 DFQATT and CDR2 SNEGSKA (reference sequence).

This chain connects TRBV6-5 to TRBJ1-1, with D perhaps matching TRBD1 (5 bases). Germline CDR1 and CDR2: MNHEY and SVGAGI. This CDR3 is built from 15 residues. The V end was cut by 2 bases, the J end by 4 bases, with 14 bases between. CDR3: CASSYLPETGTEAFF. CDR3 DNA sequence: TGTGCCAGCAGTTACCTCCCCGAAACAGGCACTGAAGCTTTCTTT.

This clonotype was recorded at least ten times. The V gene is TRBV12-3 or TRBV12-4, the J gene TRBJ1-6; D is uncertain. Trimming left V 6 bases short and J 10 bases short, with 10 bases between. The length of the CDR3 is 12 residues. This CDR3 reads CASSPGGSPLHF. The CDR3 DNA reads as TGTGCCAGCAGCCCGGGCGGGTCACCCCTCCACTTT.

The genes are TRBV11-2 and TRBJ2-1; the match to TRBD1 covers 8 bases. Unmatched junction bases numbered 10, after V lost 5 bases and J lost 7 bases. The CDR3 totals 15 residues. From germline, CDR1 is SGHAT and CDR2 FQNNGV. The CDR3 sequence is CASSPGQGAWNEQFF. In DNA, the CDR3 is TGTGCCAGCAGCCCAGGACAGGGCGCGTGGAATGAGCAGTTCTTC.

This clonotype was seen many times. This chain connects TRBV7-2 to TRBJ2-3; the match to TRBD1 covers 7 bases. V trimming: 3 bases; J trimming: 1 base; junction bases outside the gene matches: 4. Germline V lookup: CDR1 SGHTA, CDR2 FQGNSA. This CDR3 comprises 15 residues. The CDR3 DNA reads as TGTGCCAGCAGCTTTACCGGACAGGGCACAGATACGCAGTATTTT. This gives the protein CASSFTGQGTDTQYF. Variable domain in full (rest from reference TRBV7-2 and TRBJ2-3): GAGVSQSPSNKVTEKGKDVELRCDPISGHTALYWYRQSLGQGLEFLIYFQGNSAPDKSGLPSDRFSAERTGGSVSTLTIQRTQQEDSAVYLCASSFTGQGTDTQYFGPGTRLTVL.

This clonotype was found a few times. The chain has TRBV20-1 and TRBJ2-2, with TRBD1 identical over 7 bases. The CDR3 length is 12 residues. V shed 7 bases, J shed 5 bases, and the junction held 4 bases outside the gene matches. The germline V gene has CDR1 DFQATT and CDR2 SNEGSKA (reference sequence). CDR3 sequence (DNA): TGCAGTGTGACAGGGTGGACCGGGGAGCTGTTTTTT. Its protein product is CSVTGWTGELFF.

The chain combines TRBV20-1 with TRBJ1-2; the D gene is possibly TRBD1 (6 bases). CDR3 length: 13 residues. Per the germline V gene, CDR1 is DFQATT and CDR2 is SNEGSKA (reference sequence). V was clipped by 5 bases and J by 2 bases, with 12 bases between them. CDR3 bases: TGCAGTGCTCCCCGGGGGACAAACTATGGCTACACCTTC. Protein sequence: CSAPRGTNYGYTF.

This clonotype was seen ten or more times. V is TRBV10-3 and J is TRBJ2-1, with a weak D call TRBD2 (6 bases). The length of the CDR3 is 11 residues. Germline assignment: CDR1 ENHRY and CDR2 SYGVKD. V was shortened by 8 bases and J by 6 bases, with 8 bases between the two germline ends. The CDR3 DNA follows: TGTGCCATCTCACTAGCCAATGAGCAGTTCTTC. As protein: CAISLANEQFF.

This clonotype turned up a few times. The chain combines TRBV7-3 with TRBJ2-2; 8 bases fit TRBD1. Unmatched junction bases numbered 12, after V lost 4 bases and J lost 5 bases. There are 17 residues in the CDR3. CDR1 is SGHTA and CDR2 is FQGTGA in the germline V gene. DNA of the CDR3: TGTGCCAGCAGCTCTGGTGCCGGGACAGGAGGGACCGGGGAGCTGTTTTTT. This translates into CASSSGAGTGGTGELFF.

This clonotype was detected many times. The V call is TRBV20-1, the J call TRBJ2-7; 7 nucleotides line up with TRBD1. V dropped 3 bases and J dropped 5; count of bases not matched to a gene: 4. CDR1 DFQATT and CDR2 SNEGSKA come from the germline V gene (reference sequence). The CDR3 contains 12 residues. The CDR3 loop is CSASETGNEQYF. The CDR3 nucleotides read TGCAGTGCTAGTGAGACAGGGAACGAGCAGTACTTC.

This clonotype was counted only a few times. This chain uses TRBV20-1 with TRBJ2-7; 8 bases map to TRBD2. CDR1 and CDR2 from the germline V gene are DFQATT and SNEGSKA (reference sequence). J gave up 5 bases and V 1 base, and 4 bases lay outside the gene matches. There are 13 residues in the CDR3. As DNA, the CDR3 is TGCAGTGCTAGAGCCGGGGGGGACCACGAGCAGTACTTC. Encoded protein: CSARAGGDHEQYF.